This T cell receptor beta chain was identified during a study of T-cell reconstitution after alpha-beta-depleted transplantation in children. For TCRbeta, the library was prepared with unique molecular identifiers. TCRdb processed the PCR reads anew with MiXCR; each CDR3 protein has one entry. The sample includes over 15,000 distinct CDR3 sequences, approximately 5.1% of them seen just once. The CDR3 has 14 residues. V lost 1 base to trimming and J lost 4 bases, with 9 bases between them. CDR1 SGHKS and CDR2 YYEKEE come from the germline V gene (reference sequence). Sample share makes this clonotype medium-sized. The antigen remains undetermined. General study findings and limits: Several patients had high TCRbeta diversity at day 60; it came from surviving recipient T cells and thymic progenitors. Several hundred expanded graft clones reportedly were the source of alpha-beta T cells about two months after transplant. Newly generated T cells supplied most T-cell counts and diversity one year post-transplant.

This specimen was PBMCs, taken before TCRalphabeta/CD19-depleted stem cell transplant. This chain connects TRBV5-5 to TRBJ1-5, with D unclear. The receptor was derived from a boy younger than 18 with acute lymphoblastic leukemia, due to receive a stem cell transplant. CDR3 amino acids: CASSLTQTNQPQHF. The CDR3 DNA sequence: TGTGCCAGCAGCTTGACTCAGACGAATCAGCCCCAGCATTTT.